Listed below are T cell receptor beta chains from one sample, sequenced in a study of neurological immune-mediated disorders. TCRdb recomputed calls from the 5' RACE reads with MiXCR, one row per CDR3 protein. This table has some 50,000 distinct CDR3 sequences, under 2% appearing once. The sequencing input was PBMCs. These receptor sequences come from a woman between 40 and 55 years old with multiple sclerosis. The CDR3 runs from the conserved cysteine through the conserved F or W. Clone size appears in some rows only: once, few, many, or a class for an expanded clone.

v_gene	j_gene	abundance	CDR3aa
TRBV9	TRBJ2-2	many	CASSVFSRVGAGAGELFF
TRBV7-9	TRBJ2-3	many	CASSLTSFTQYF
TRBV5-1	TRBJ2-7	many	CASSLDGTGGDEQYF
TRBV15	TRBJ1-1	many	CATCDRGDTEAFF
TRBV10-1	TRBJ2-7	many	CATSSGGPPYEQYF
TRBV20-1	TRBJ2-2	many	CSAGTGGNTGELFF
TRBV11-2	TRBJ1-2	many	CASSLRQGGNYGYTF
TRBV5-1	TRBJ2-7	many	CASSLTGPSNEQYF
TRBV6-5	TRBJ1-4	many	CASSRGLMEEKLFF
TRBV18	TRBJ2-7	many	CASSPVGADYEQYF
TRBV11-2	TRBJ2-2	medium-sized	CASRPPGGITGELFF
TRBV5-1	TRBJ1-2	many	CASSPGQSTSGYTF
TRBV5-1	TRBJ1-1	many	CASSFQVNTEAFF
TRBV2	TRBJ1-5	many	CASSVGRSFSNQPQHF
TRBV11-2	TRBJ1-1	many	CASRTPGRKNTEAFF
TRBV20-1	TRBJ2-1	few	CSAWTGSSYNEQFF
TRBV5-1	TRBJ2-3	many	CASSTGFSTDTQYF
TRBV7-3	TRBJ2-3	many	CASRLAGGRDTQYF
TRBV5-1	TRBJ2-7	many	CASSLALTSGASYEQYF
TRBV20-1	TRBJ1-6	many	CSVRTRTENSPLHF
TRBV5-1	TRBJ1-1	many	CARSGERGGNTEAFF
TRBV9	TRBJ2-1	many	CASSLWSSSYNEQFF
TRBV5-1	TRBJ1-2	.	CASSLAETGDGYTF
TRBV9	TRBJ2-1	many	CASSVGVRDSAPNEQFF
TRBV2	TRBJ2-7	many	CASSQDIYEQYF
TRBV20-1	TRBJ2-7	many	CSARDQDRGYEQYF
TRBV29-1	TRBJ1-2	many	CSVDLLGQGGYTF
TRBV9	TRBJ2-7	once	CASSGGGELVEQYF
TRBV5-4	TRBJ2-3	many	CASRSGLAVRTDTQYF
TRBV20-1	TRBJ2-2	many	CSARTSGGANTGELFF
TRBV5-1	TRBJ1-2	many	CASSFPTGGADYGYTF
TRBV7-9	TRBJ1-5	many	CASSLDAGQPQHF
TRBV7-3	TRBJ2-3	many	CASSLWGGADTQYF
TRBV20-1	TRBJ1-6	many	CSALQSGGNSPLHF
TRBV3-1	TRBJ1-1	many	CASSQSGGNSEAFF
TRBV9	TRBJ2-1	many	CASSSPGDNEQFF
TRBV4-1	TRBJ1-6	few	CASSQVVDSPLHF
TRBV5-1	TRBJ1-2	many	CASSRQGFNYGYTF
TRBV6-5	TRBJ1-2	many	CASSRIQGNDGYTF
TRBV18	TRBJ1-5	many	CASSPSTGPHQPQHF
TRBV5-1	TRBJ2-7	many	CASSFGQGFYEQYF
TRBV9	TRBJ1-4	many	CASSVGGTTNEKLFF
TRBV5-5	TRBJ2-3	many	CASSFPSGGTDTQYF
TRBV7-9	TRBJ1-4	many	CASRSDWEEKLFF
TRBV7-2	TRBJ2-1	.	CASSDTGYSYNEQFF
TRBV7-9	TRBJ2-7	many	CASSLPLQGIEQYF
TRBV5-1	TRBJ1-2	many	CASSLGPTDYGYTF
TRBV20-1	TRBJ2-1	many	CSARVPGGNEQFF
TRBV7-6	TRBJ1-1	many	CASSLTQGNTEAFF
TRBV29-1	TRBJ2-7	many	CSVVRDRGGYEQYF
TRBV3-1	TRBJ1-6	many	CASSFTGSDSPLHF
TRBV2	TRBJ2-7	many	CASSYLRAGVEQYF
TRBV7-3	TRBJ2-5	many	CASSLWVRETQYF